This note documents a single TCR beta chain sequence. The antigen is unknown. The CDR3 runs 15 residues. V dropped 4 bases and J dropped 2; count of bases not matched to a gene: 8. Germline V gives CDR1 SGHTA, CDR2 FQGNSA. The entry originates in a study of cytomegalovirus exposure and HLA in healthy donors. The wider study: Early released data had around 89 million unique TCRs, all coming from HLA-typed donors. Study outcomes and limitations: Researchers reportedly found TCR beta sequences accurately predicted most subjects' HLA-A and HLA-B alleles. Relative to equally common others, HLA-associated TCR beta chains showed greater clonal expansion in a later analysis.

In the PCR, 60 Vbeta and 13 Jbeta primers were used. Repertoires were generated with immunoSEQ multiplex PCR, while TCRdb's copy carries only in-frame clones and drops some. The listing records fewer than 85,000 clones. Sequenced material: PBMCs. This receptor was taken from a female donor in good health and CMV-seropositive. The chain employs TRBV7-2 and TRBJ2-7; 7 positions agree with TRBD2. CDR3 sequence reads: CASSSETSRTYEQYF. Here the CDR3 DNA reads TGTGCCAGCAGCTCCGAGACTAGCCGGACCTACGAGCAGTACTTC. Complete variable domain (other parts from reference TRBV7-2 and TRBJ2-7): GAGVSQSPSNKVTEKGKDVELRCDPISGHTALYWYRQSLGQGLEFLIYFQGNSAPDKSGLPSDRFSAERTGGSVSTLTIQRTQQEDSAVYLCASSSETSRTYEQYFGPGTRLTVT.